The 2 T cell receptor beta chains below all came from one sample that was sequenced in a study of siplizumab effects on memory and regulatory T cells. Clones were read by immunoSEQ multiplex PCR, and TCRdb kept only the in-frame ones, dropping some. The sample has 100,000 or so clones; 90% to 95% are singletons. The sequencing input was Tregs sorted from blood. Every receptor here comes from a human donor in good health.

This clone was seen once. This rearrangement joins TRBV5-3 to TRBJ2-1; 10 bases agree with TRBD2. TRBV5-3 is flagged as an ORF with uncertain function. After removal of 1 base from V and 8 bases from J, the junction contained 18 bases not matched to a gene. This CDR3 region has 19 residues. The CDR3 region is CARSLSKREGKIFLDEQFF. The CDR3 nucleotides read TGTGCCAGAAGCTTGTCCAAGCGGGAGGGTAAAATTTTTTTGGATGAGCAGTTCTTC.

A note on this clone: The same CDR3 arises from other DNA sequences in this sample as well. V gene TRBV29-1 combines with J gene TRBJ1-3; D gene uncertain. The ends were cut back, 6 bases at V and 4 bases at J, with 7 bases in the middle. From germline, CDR1 is SQVTM and CDR2 ANQGSEA. The CDR3 is made up of 11 amino acids. CDR3 bases: TGCAGCGTCGACGGGGGAAACACCATATATTTT. It specifies CSVDGGNTIYF.